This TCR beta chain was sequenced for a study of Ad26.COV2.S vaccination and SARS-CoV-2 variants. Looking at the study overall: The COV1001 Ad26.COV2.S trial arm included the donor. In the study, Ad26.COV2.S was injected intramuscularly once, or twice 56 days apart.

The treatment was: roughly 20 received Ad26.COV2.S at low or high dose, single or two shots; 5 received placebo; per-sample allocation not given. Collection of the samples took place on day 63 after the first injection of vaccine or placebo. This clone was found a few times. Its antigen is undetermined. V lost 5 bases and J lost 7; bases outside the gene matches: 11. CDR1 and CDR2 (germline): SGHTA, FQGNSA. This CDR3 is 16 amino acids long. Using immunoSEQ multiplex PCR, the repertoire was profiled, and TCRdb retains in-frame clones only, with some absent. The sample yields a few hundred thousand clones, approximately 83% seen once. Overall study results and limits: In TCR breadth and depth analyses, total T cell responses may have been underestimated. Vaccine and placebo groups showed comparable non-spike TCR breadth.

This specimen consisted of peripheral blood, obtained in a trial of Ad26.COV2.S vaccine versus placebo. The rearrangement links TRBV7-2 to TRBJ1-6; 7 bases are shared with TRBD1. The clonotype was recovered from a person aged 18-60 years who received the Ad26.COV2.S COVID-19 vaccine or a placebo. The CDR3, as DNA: TGTGCCAGCAGCCCCAGGAGGACAGGCCAAAATTCACCCCTCCACTTT. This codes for CASSPRRTGQNSPLHF.